This TCR beta chain was recorded in a study of CXCR3-negative and CXCR3-positive naive CD8 T cells. Across the whole study: TRB reads totalled about 140 million, about 1.5 +/- 0.3 million per library.

UMI-labeled 5' RACE TRB cDNA libraries were prepared from the cells. TCRdb re-called the 5' RACE reads, yielding one record per CDR3 amino acid sequence without DNA. Recorded for this sample: approximately 88,000 distinct CDR3 sequences. Findings and limits, study-wide: TRB CDR3 hydrophobicity was greater in CXCR3-positive naive cells than in CXCR3-negative naive cells. The study found that naive CXCR3-negative and CXCR3-positive cells shared TRBV-TRBJ usage, while memory cells differed. Both of the naive subsets showed about the same high diversity, but memory CD8+ cells had much less.

In triplicate, each CD8+ T cell subset was sorted at under 350,000 cells per replicate. Concerning this clonotype: Its antigen is still unknown.

This CDR3 has 13 amino acids. In germline, CDR1 is MDHEN, CDR2 SYDVKM. The sample comprised naive CXCR3+ CD8+ T cells from blood. Subset in this sample: CD45RO-CCR7+CD27+CD95- naive CD8+ T cells expressing CXCR3 (TNR3+). This receptor was obtained from a human donor in good health. Some clones in this sample may be carry-over from other donors' samples. The chain links TRBV28 to TRBJ2-3; without DNA, the TCRdb call of TRBD1 cannot be checked. This chain's CDR3 is CASISGAKDTQYF.